These 8 T cell receptor beta chains share one sample of origin, sequenced in a study of vaccination and CD4 T cells after COVID-19 (dated by TCRdb to the early 2020s). Libraries were built with PCR. The instrument given in TCRdb is Illumina iSeq 100. At the Johns Hopkins FTIC core, DNA from the cultured CD4+ T cells underwent TCR sequencing with the Oncomine TCR Beta short-read assay. Through fastp at Q25 and MiXCR, TCRdb rebuilt clones from the public reads, retaining in-frame beta chains. Rows with a matching CDR3 protein are joined into one entry that keeps the most common DNA and genes. The table for this sample lists around 13,000 distinct CDR3 sequences; around three fifths of them were counted only once. In total, the top ten clones hold about 13% of the sample. Interpreted using the paper, the treatment or condition label stands for: approximately 9-day PBMC culture with coronavirus spike peptide pools or control peptides (ViraFEST assay).

No antigen has been assigned to these receptors. Specimen: CD4+ T cells from blood, cultured in vitro. The receptors derive from a human donor who had recovered from COVID-19.

The V and J genes are TRBV30 and TRBJ1-5; a weak D match, TRBD1 (6 bases). Germline values: CDR1 GTSNPN, CDR2 SVGIG (reference sequence). The CDR3 totals 13 residues. V lost 3 bases to trimming and J lost 6 bases, with 12 bases between them. The CDR3 region is CAWSGTLSQPQHF. CDR3 nucleotide sequence: TGTGCCTGGAGCGGGACATTGTCTCAGCCCCAGCATTTT. Based on the CDR3 plus reference TRBV30 and TRBJ1-5, the full variable domain is SQTIHQWPATLVQPVGSPLSLECTVEGTSNPNLYWYRQAAGRGLQLLFYSVGIGQISSEVPQNLSASRPQDRQFILSSKKLLLSDSGFYLCAWSGTLSQPQHFGDGTRLSIL.

This clonotype has more than one count but fewer than ten. The genes are TRBV6-1 and TRBJ2-7; no definite D call. Trimming shortened V by 5 bases and J by 9 bases, and 17 bases separated the two germline ends. CDR3 length equals 13 residues. Germline CDR1 reads MNHNS; CDR2 reads SASEGT. As DNA, the CDR3 is TGTGCCAGCAGTACTGGCCGGGCTACGACGCAGTACTTC. It translates to CASSTGRATTQYF.

This chain uses TRBV4-3 with TRBJ1-1; no definite D call. V lost 4 bases, J lost 4 bases, and 13 bases lay in between. The CDR3 has 14 amino acids. Germline V gene lookup returns CDR1 LGHNA and CDR2 YSLEER. CDR3 amino acids: CASSPLVGSTEAFF. The CDR3 DNA sequence: TGCGCCAGCAGCCCTTTAGTGGGTTCCACTGAAGCTTTCTTT.

The chain employs TRBV14 and TRBJ2-4; D possibly corresponds to TRBD1 (5 bases). Germline assignment: CDR1 SGHDN and CDR2 FVKESK. The V end was cut by 1 base, the J end by 7 bases, with 5 bases between. The CDR3 has 12 residues. CDR3 coding DNA: TGTGCCAGCAGCCAAGGACAGAACATTCAGTACTTC. As protein: CASSQGQNIQYF.

The chain recombines TRBV20-1 with TRBJ2-7; the D gene is possibly TRBD1 (5 bases). V dropped 6 bases and J dropped 7 bases, with 13 bases sitting between them. CDR3 size: 11 residues. CDR1 and CDR2 from the germline V gene are DFQATT and SNEGSKA (reference sequence). The CDR3 loop is CSAPGSVEQYF. CDR3 nucleotides: TGCAGTGCCCCAGGGTCTGTTGAGCAGTACTTC.

The chain couples TRBV12-3 or TRBV12-4 to TRBJ2-7, with TRBD2 matching 9 bases. After removal of 8 bases from V and 3 bases from J, the junction contained 8 bases not matched to a gene. This CDR3 region has 14 residues. CDR3 in amino acids: CASSRGREGYEQYF. CDR3 coding DNA: TGTGCCAGCTCTAGGGGGCGGGAGGGCTACGAGCAGTACTTC.

This sequence joins TRBV7-9 and TRBJ1-2; perhaps TRBD1 as D (5 bases). V shed 8 bases and J shed 3 bases, with 19 bases lying between them. CDR3 length: 15 amino acids. The V gene's germline CDR1 is SEHNR and CDR2 FQNEAQ (reference sequence). This CDR3 reads CASSPRAGNDYGYTF. The CDR3 DNA reads as TGTGCCAGCTCACCTAGGGCAGGGAATGACTATGGCTACACCTTC.

This clonotype occurred once. The chain uses TRBV20-1 and TRBJ2-5; maybe TRBD2 (6 bases). Germline V gene lookup returns CDR1 DFQATT and CDR2 SNEGSKA (reference sequence). The CDR3 is made up of 14 amino acids. V was trimmed by 0 bases and J by 3 bases, leaving 11 bases between them. Here the CDR3 reads CSARDGGPEETQYF. The CDR3 nucleotides are TGCAGTGCTAGAGATGGAGGGCCTGAAGAGACCCAGTACTTC.